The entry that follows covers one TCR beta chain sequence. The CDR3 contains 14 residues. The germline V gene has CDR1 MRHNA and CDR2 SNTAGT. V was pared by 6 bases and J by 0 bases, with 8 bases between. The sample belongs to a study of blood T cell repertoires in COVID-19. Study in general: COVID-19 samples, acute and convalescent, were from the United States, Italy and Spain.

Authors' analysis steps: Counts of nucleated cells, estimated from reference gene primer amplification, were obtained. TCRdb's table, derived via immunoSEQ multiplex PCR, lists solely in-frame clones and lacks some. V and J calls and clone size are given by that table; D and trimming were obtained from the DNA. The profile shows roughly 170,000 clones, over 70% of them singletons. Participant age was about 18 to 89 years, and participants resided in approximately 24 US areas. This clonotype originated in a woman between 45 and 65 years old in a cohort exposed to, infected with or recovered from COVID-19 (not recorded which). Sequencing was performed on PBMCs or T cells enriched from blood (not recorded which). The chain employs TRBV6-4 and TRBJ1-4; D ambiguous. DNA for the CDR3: TGTGCCAGCAGGTCCTCTGCAACTAATGAAAAACTGTTTTTT. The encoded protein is CASRSSATNEKLFF.